One and the same sample provided the 23 T cell receptor beta chains below, sequenced in a study of blood T cell repertoires in COVID-19. This table comes from immunoSEQ multiplex PCR, and its TCRdb copy is limited to in-frame clones, with some not included. The data show some 170,000 clones, about 86% seen once. The sequencing input was peripheral blood. The source of these receptors is a woman aged 80 or older with acute or convalescent COVID-19.

The J gene is TRBJ1-5, the V gene TRBV28; 9 bases align to TRBD1. Germline CDR1 reads MDHEN; CDR2 reads SYDVKM. Losses at the gene ends were 4 bases for V and 6 bases for J; bases not matched to a gene: 7. The length of the CDR3 is 15 residues. CDR3 in amino acids: CASSSRTGVVQPQHF. The CDR3 DNA follows: TGTGCCAGCAGTTCACGGACAGGGGTCGTTCAGCCCCAGCATTTT.

The chain employs TRBV5-4 and TRBJ2-3, with 14 bases aligning to TRBD2. Germline CDR1 and CDR2: SGHNT and YYREEE (reference sequence). After removal of 4 bases from V and 4 bases from J, the junction contained 17 bases not matched to a gene. This CDR3 spans 20 amino acids. The CDR3 region has the DNA TGTGCCAGCAGCCACGGACTAGCGGGAGGAACCAGGTCCGGTTCAGATACGCAGTATTTT. Its protein product is CASSHGLAGGTRSGSDTQYF.

This sequence joins TRBV24-1 and TRBJ2-1; TRBD1 might be the D (5 bases). Germline V gene sequence: CDR1 KGHDR, CDR2 SFDVKD. The CDR3 extends over 15 amino acids. V dropped 2 bases and J dropped 0 bases, with 7 bases sitting between them. The CDR3 loop reads CATSDWTSSYNEQFF. CDR3 nucleotides: TGTGCCACCAGTGATTGGACAAGCTCCTACAATGAGCAGTTCTTC.

The chain carries TRBV19 and TRBJ2-7, with a tentative D call TRBD1 (6 bases). V was clipped by 3 bases and J by 0 bases, with 21 bases between them. The CDR3 length is 18 residues. Per germline, CDR1 LNHDA and CDR2 SQIVND (reference sequence). CDR3 sequence reads: CASSIGPPRGVRSYEQYF. In DNA form, the CDR3 reads TGTGCCAGTAGTATCGGTCCGCCCAGGGGAGTTCGCTCCTACGAGCAGTACTTC.

V usage is TRBV7-3 and J usage is TRBJ2-1; tentative D call: TRBD2 (7 bases). CDR1 is SGHTA and CDR2 is FQGTGA in the germline V gene. Trimming pared 5 bases from V and 4 bases from J, leaving 18 bases between. This CDR3 comprises 16 residues. CDR3 sequence (DNA): TGTGCCAGCAGCCACGCCCGGGGGGCTAGTTACAATGAGCAGTTCTTC. As protein: CASSHARGASYNEQFF.

This clone was seen just once. V is TRBV2 and J is TRBJ1-6; D possibly corresponds to TRBD1 (5 bases). The CDR3 has 13 residues. Germline CDR1 and CDR2: SNHLY and FYNNEI. The V and J ends lost 4 bases and 15 bases respectively, with 16 bases between them. The DNA for the CDR3 is TGTGCCAGCAGTGCGGGGGTACTAAGGATCCTCCACTTT. It translates to CASSAGVLRILHF.

The CDR3 loop reads CASTTGGSGYTF. CDR3 nucleotides: TGTGCCAGCACGACAGGGGGCTCTGGCTACACCTTC. The chain has TRBV28 and TRBJ1-2, with TRBD1 identical over 10 bases. This CDR3 spans 12 amino acids. From germline, CDR1 is MDHEN and CDR2 SYDVKM. V was clipped by 7 bases and J by 7 bases; unmatched bases: 3.

This chain uses TRBV19 with TRBJ2-1, with 11 nucleotides matching TRBD2. The V gene's germline CDR1 is LNHDA and CDR2 SQIVND (reference sequence). The CDR3 runs 15 residues. Losses at the gene ends were 5 bases for V and 9 bases for J; bases not matched to a gene: 9. The chain's CDR3 is CASSSRLAGMGEQFF. In nucleotides, the CDR3 is TGTGCCAGTAGTTCTCGACTAGCGGGGATGGGTGAGCAGTTCTTC.

This sequence joins TRBV6-5 and TRBJ1-5; 9 bases are shared with TRBD1. The V segment lost 5 bases and the J segment 6 bases; nucleotides outside the gene matches: 2. The CDR3 is made up of 13 amino acids. Looked up from germline, CDR1 is MNHEY and CDR2 is SVGAGI. The CDR3 sequence is CASSTGQGQPQHF. CDR3 in DNA: TGTGCCAGCAGTACGGGACAGGGTCAGCCCCAGCATTTT.

This sequence joins TRBV5-1 and TRBJ2-4, with 7 bases that match TRBD1. V shed 3 bases, J shed 6 bases, and the junction held 6 bases outside the gene matches. Germline CDR1 is SGHRS and CDR2 is YFSETQ. This CDR3 comprises 14 residues. CDR3 nucleotides: TGCGCCAGCAGCTCCGGGACAGTTAGAAACATTCAGTACTTC. Encoded protein: CASSSGTVRNIQYF.

This rearrangement joins TRBV6-6 to TRBJ2-5; 8 nucleotides match TRBD1. The CDR3 sequence is 13 residues long. The germline V gene has CDR1 MNHNY and CDR2 SVGAGI (reference sequence). V was clipped by 6 bases and J by 1 base; unmatched bases: 1. CDR3 protein: CASSGTGQETQYF. CDR3 DNA: TGTGCCAGCAGCGGGACAGGCCAAGAGACCCAGTACTTC.

This chain uses TRBV10-3 with TRBJ1-1; no firm D call. V was pared by 2 bases and J by 2 bases, with 6 bases between. The CDR3 covers 13 residues. Germline V gene lookup returns CDR1 ENHRY and CDR2 SYGVKD. The CDR3 coding sequence is TGTGCCATCAGTGAGACAATTAACACTGAAGCTTTCTTT. Its protein product is CAISETINTEAFF.

The chain joins TRBV18 to TRBJ2-7, with TRBD1 as a possible D gene (6 bases). CDR3 length: 13 residues. Germline loops: CDR1 KGHSH, CDR2 LQKENI. The V gene lost 6 bases and the J gene lost 3 bases, with 12 bases spanning the gap. The CDR3, as DNA: TGTGCCAGCTCCACTCAAGGGGGCTACGAGCAGTACTTC. Translating it yields CASSTQGGYEQYF. The complete variable domain, with remaining parts taken from reference TRBV18 and TRBJ2-7, reads NAGVMQNPRHLVRRRGQEARLRCSPMKGHSHVYWYRQLPEEGLKFMVYLQKENIIDESGMPKERFSAEFPKEGPSILRIQQVVRGDSAAYFCASSTQGGYEQYFGPGTRLTVT.

The chain has TRBV5-1 and TRBJ1-4; D possibly corresponds to TRBD1 (6 bases). Germline loops: CDR1 SGHRS, CDR2 YFSETQ. Trimming left V 0 bases short and J 0 bases short, with 18 bases between. The CDR3 runs to 19 residues. In DNA, the CDR3 is TGCGCCAGCAGCTTGGTGCCACAGGGAACTGGGTCAACTAATGAAAAACTGTTTTTT. Translation: CASSLVPQGTGSTNEKLFF.

The rearrangement joins TRBV28 to TRBJ2-7; TRBD1 agrees at 8 bases. The CDR3 has 15 residues. V shed 5 bases and J 3 bases; nucleotides not matched to a gene: 9. Germline CDR1 and CDR2: MDHEN and SYDVKM. The CDR3 DNA follows: TGTGCCAGCAGTCCGACCGGGACAGGAAGCTACGAGCAGTACTTC. Translated: CASSPTGTGSYEQYF.

The V and J genes are TRBV4-2 and TRBJ2-7, with D possibly matching TRBD1 (5 bases). Trimming removed 4 bases at V and 6 bases at J, with 22 bases between. The length of the CDR3 is 16 residues. Germline CDR1 reads LGHNA; CDR2 reads YNFKEQ. The CDR3: CASSPELTGKSSEQYF. The CDR3 region has the DNA TGTGCCAGCAGCCCCGAATTAACAGGTAAATCCAGCGAGCAGTACTTC.

This clone was recorded at least ten times. The J gene is TRBJ1-3, the V gene TRBV4-1; D remains unclear. V lost 2 bases and J 0 bases, leaving 5 bases between the germline ends. CDR3 length equals 14 residues. From germline, CDR1 is MGHRA and CDR2 YSYEKL. In DNA form, the CDR3 reads TGCGCCAGCAGCCAACTCAGCTCTGGAAACACCATATATTTT. It translates to CASSQLSSGNTIYF.

This chain joins TRBV18 and TRBJ2-7, with TRBD1 matching over 8 bases. Germline values: CDR1 KGHSH, CDR2 LQKENI. The CDR3 has 15 amino acids. The J segment lost 0 bases and the V segment lost 3 bases, leaving 4 bases of the junction unmatched. This CDR3 is CASSPGQASSYEQYF. CDR3 in DNA: TGTGCCAGCTCACCGGGACAGGCGTCCTCCTACGAGCAGTACTTC. Full variable domain (remainder filled in from reference TRBV18 and TRBJ2-7): NAGVMQNPRHLVRRRGQEARLRCSPMKGHSHVYWYRQLPEEGLKFMVYLQKENIIDESGMPKERFSAEFPKEGPSILRIQQVVRGDSAAYFCASSPGQASSYEQYFGPGTRLTVT.

This chain connects TRBV6-1 to TRBJ2-3, with no clear D. Germline CDR1 reads MNHNS; CDR2 reads SASEGT. The CDR3 consists of 14 residues. Trimming removed 3 bases from V and 0 bases from J, with 7 bases in between. The DNA of the CDR3 is TGTGCCAGCAGTGAGGGCCCTAGCACAGATACGCAGTATTTT. Translation gives CASSEGPSTDTQYF.

V gene TRBV10-3 combines with J gene TRBJ1-4; a possible D gene is TRBD1 (5 bases). The CDR3 consists of 13 residues. Germline lookup yields CDR1 ENHRY and CDR2 SYGVKD. Deletions cut 8 bases from V and 6 bases from J, with 13 bases between. CDR3 sequence: CAIGGGRDEKLFF. The CDR3, as DNA: TGTGCCATCGGGGGGGGAAGGGATGAAAAACTGTTTTTT.

The chain combines TRBV4-1 with TRBJ2-3; 8 positions match TRBD2. This CDR3 region has 17 residues. Germline CDR1 and CDR2: MGHRA and YSYEKL. Trimming took 0 bases from V and 0 from J; bases not matched to a gene: 5. The CDR3 region is CASSQDQERGSTDTQYF. Written as DNA, the CDR3 is TGCGCCAGCAGCCAAGATCAGGAGCGGGGGAGCACAGATACGCAGTATTTT.

The chain is built from TRBV19 and TRBJ1-4, with 9 bases lining up with TRBD1. Germline V gene lookup returns CDR1 LNHDA and CDR2 SQIVND (reference sequence). Unmatched junction bases numbered 13, after V lost 5 bases and J lost 3 bases. The CDR3 contains 18 residues. CDR3 in amino acids: CASSPRGTGSLANEKLFF. CDR3 sequence (DNA): TGTGCCAGTAGTCCAAGGGGGACAGGGAGCCTCGCTAATGAAAAACTGTTTTTT.

In the case of this clone: One end of the junction fails to match germline, which may point to a read error. The chain links TRBV5-4 to TRBJ1-1, with 7 bases identical to TRBD1. The germline V gene has CDR1 SGHNT and CDR2 YYREEE (reference sequence). The CDR3 runs 13 residues. The CDR3 region is CASRLAGGTEAFF. The CDR3 coding sequence is TGTGCCAGCAGGTTGGCAGGGGGCACTGAAGCTTTCTTT. Supplemented by reference TRBV5-4 and TRBJ1-1, the full variable domain reads ETGVTQSPTHLIKTRGQQVTLRCSSQSGHNTVSWYQQALGQGPQFIFQYYREEENGRGNFPPRFSGLQFPNYSSELNVNALELDDSALYLCASRLAGGTEAFFGQGTRLTVV.